This entry describes one T cell receptor (beta chain). The data were obtained in a study of CD8 T cells in Susac syndrome. Random hexamers primed reverse transcription of about 0.45 to 1 ug RNA. TCR beta CDR3 was amplified by immunoSEQ covering 54 Vbeta and 13 Jbeta. One entry per CDR3 protein results from TCRdb running MiXCR on the immunoSEQ multiplex PCR reads. The sample lists a few hundred thousand distinct CDR3 sequences, roughly 85% occurring once. The CDR3 is made up of 17 amino acids. Trimming pared 1 base from V and 0 bases from J, leaving 12 bases between. Germline loops: CDR1 KGHSH, CDR2 LQKENI.

The chain combines TRBV18 with TRBJ2-2, with a weak D call TRBD1 (6 bases). The TCR originated in a human donor with multiple sclerosis. The specimen sequenced was CD8+ T cells from PBMCs. CDR3 region: CASSPLDGGANTGELFF. As DNA, the CDR3 is TGTGCCAGCTCACCACTCGATGGGGGCGCGAACACCGGGGAGCTGTTTTTT.